A single sample gave rise to the 26 T cell receptor beta chains below, sequenced in a study of metastatic and nonmetastatic thyroid tumors. Every patient was untreated before thyroid surgery. TCRdb re-analyzed the PCR reads using MiXCR. The sample records 20,000 or so clones, 37% being singletons. The sample comprised tumor tissue. The receptors were gathered from a female donor with papillary thyroid cancer or a benign thyroid nodule (not recorded which). Some clones in this sample may be carry-over from other donors' samples.

CDR3 sequence reads: CSARDSGETEAFF. Written as DNA, the CDR3 is TGCAGTGCTAGAGATAGTGGGGAGACTGAAGCTTTCTTT. The chain employs TRBV20-1 and TRBJ1-1; D gene uncertain. Germline V lookup: CDR1 DFQATT, CDR2 SNEGSKA (reference sequence). V lost 0 bases, J lost 5 bases, and 10 bases lay in between. The CDR3 extends over 13 amino acids.

The rearrangement links TRBV9 to TRBJ1-1; no definite D call. Trimming removed 6 bases from V and 7 bases from J, with 13 bases in between. CDR3 length equals 12 residues. CDR1 and CDR2 (germline): SGDLS, YYNGEE. The CDR3 DNA follows: TGTGCCAGCAATCCCGGGGTCGGTGAAGCTTTCTTT. As protein: CASNPGVGEAFF.

The V gene is TRBV30, the J gene TRBJ1-6; D unresolved. The germline CDR1 and CDR2 sequences are GTSNPN and SVGIG (reference sequence). The V and J ends lost 1 base and 9 bases respectively, with 13 bases between them. The CDR3 extends over 14 amino acids. The CDR3, as DNA: TGTGCCTGGAGTGATGGGCACGTAGGTTCACCCCTCCACTTT. This sequence encodes CAWSDGHVGSPLHF. The variable domain in full, with the rest retrieved from reference TRBV30 and TRBJ1-6, is SQTIHQWPATLVQPVGSPLSLECTVEGTSNPNLYWYRQAAGRGLQLLFYSVGIGQISSEVPQNLSASRPQDRQFILSSKKLLLSDSGFYLCAWSDGHVGSPLHFGNGTRLTVT.

The CDR3 DNA sequence: TGTGCCAGCCGTAGGGGGTCAATGCCCGGGGAGCTGTTTTTT. Translation: CASRRGSMPGELFF. This chain links TRBV7-2 with TRBJ2-2, with a possible D match to TRBD1 (6 bases). The CDR3 consists of 14 residues. The V and J ends lost 8 bases and 6 bases respectively, with 16 bases between them. CDR1 SGHTA and CDR2 FQGNSA come from the germline V gene.

The rearrangement joins TRBV5-1 to TRBJ1-2; the D gene is possibly TRBD1 (5 bases). Trimming stripped 2 bases from V and 4 bases from J, with 6 bases between. Germline loops: CDR1 SGHRS, CDR2 YFSETQ. This CDR3 spans 12 amino acids. The CDR3 nucleotides read TGCGCCAGCAGCTTAAGGGGCTATGGCTACACCTTC. Translating gives CASSLRGYGYTF.

This clone was counted a few times. The rearrangement joins TRBV6-1 to TRBJ1-3; possibly TRBD1 for D (5 bases). The CDR3 is made up of 15 amino acids. Trimming removed 6 bases at V and 0 bases at J, with 12 bases between. Germline lookup yields CDR1 MNHNS and CDR2 SASEGT. The DNA of the CDR3 is TGTGCCAGCAGCGGGACGGGAAACTCTGGAAACACCATATATTTT. Amino acids: CASSGTGNSGNTIYF.

Only one count was recorded for this clone. In nucleotides, the CDR3 is TGTGCCAGCAGCGGACTAGCGGACTTCTACGAGCAGTACTTC. It specifies CASSGLADFYEQYF. This rearrangement joins TRBV11-2 to TRBJ2-7; 10 nucleotides agree with TRBD2. CDR1 and CDR2 (germline): SGHAT, FQNNGV. The junction had 4 bases not matched to a gene; V was cut back by 5 bases and J by 3 bases. The CDR3 spans 14 residues.

The rearrangement links TRBV6-1 to TRBJ1-2; unclear D gene. The length of the CDR3 is 17 residues. Trimming shortened V by 0 bases and J by 4 bases, and 18 bases separated the two germline ends. CDR1 and CDR2 (germline): MNHNS, SASEGT. DNA for the CDR3: TGTGCCAGCAGTGAAGCGAGACAAGTTGGCGGGCCCTATGGCTACACCTTC. This sequence encodes CASSEARQVGGPYGYTF.

V gene TRBV28 combines with J gene TRBJ1-5; no reliable D call. Looked up from germline, CDR1 is MDHEN and CDR2 is SYDVKM. The CDR3 runs 13 residues. With 3 bases removed from V and 5 bases from J, the gap between germline ends came to 8 bases. Here the CDR3 reads CASSLYGDQPQHF. The CDR3 bases are TGTGCCAGCAGTTTGTACGGGGATCAGCCCCAGCATTTT.

The sample holds a few counts of this clone. The chain couples TRBV28 to TRBJ2-7; the D gene is possibly TRBD1 (6 bases). The CDR3 spans 15 residues. V lost 4 bases and J 0 bases, leaving 13 bases between the germline ends. CDR1 is MDHEN and CDR2 is SYDVKM in the germline V gene. The CDR3 reads CASSSTGQLSYEQYF. The CDR3 bases are TGTGCCAGCAGTTCAACCGGACAGCTCTCCTACGAGCAGTACTTC.

V is TRBV4-2 and J is TRBJ2-7, with 10 nucleotides matching TRBD2. The CDR3 contains 15 residues. The germline V gene encodes CDR1 LGHNA and CDR2 YNFKEQ. The V and J ends lost 1 base and 4 bases, in that order; junction bases with no gene match: 4. The CDR3 region is CASSQGAGGGYEQYF. In DNA, the CDR3 is TGTGCCAGCAGCCAAGGAGCGGGAGGGGGGTACGAGCAGTACTTC.

This clone was picked up one time. This chain connects TRBV2 to TRBJ2-3; no firm D call. The CDR3 covers 17 residues. V was cut by 0 bases and J by 4 bases, with 17 bases left in between. Germline-derived CDR1 and CDR2 are SNHLY and FYNNEI. CDR3 bases: TGTGCCAGCAGTGAAGCGCTTGGGCCCAAACCGGCAGATACGCAGTATTTT. Residues: CASSEALGPKPADTQYF.

This sequence joins TRBV6-2 or TRBV6-3 and TRBJ2-5; TRBD2 aligns across 16 bases. The CDR3 sequence is 15 residues long. Trimming took 9 bases from V and 5 from J; bases not matched to a gene: 6. Germline assignment: CDR1 MNHEY and CDR2 SVGEGT. In nucleotides, the CDR3 is TGTGCCAGTACCGGGACTAGCGGGGGGGGGGAGACCCAGTACTTC. It is translated as CASTGTSGGGETQYF.

Only a few counts were recorded for this clone. V gene TRBV27 combines with J gene TRBJ2-3; TRBD2 matches at 8 bases. CDR1 is MNHEY and CDR2 is SMNVEV in the germline V gene (reference sequence). The CDR3 covers 17 residues. The V and J ends lost 4 bases and 5 bases, in that order; junction bases with no gene match: 14. CDR3 sequence (DNA): TGTGCCAGCAGTTCCCGCGACTCTTTGCGGGAGGTAGATACGCAGTATTTT. As protein: CASSSRDSLREVDTQYF.

This clone was detected only a few times. V usage is TRBV12-3 or TRBV12-4 and J usage is TRBJ2-7; TRBD1 might be the D (7 bases). V was trimmed by 6 bases and J by 4 bases, leaving 22 bases between them. The CDR3 length is 16 residues. CDR3 region: CASRDGGGGVWYEQYF. The DNA of the CDR3 is TGTGCCAGCAGGGACGGAGGGGGCGGGGTATGGTACGAGCAGTACTTC.

The table lists this clone with a count of one. The chain combines TRBV7-6 with TRBJ2-7; 9 bases map to TRBD1. This CDR3 contains 13 residues. V dropped 5 bases and J dropped 5; count of bases not matched to a gene: 4. Germline CDR1 and CDR2: SGHVS and FNYEAQ. CDR3: CASSRDRDHEQYF. The CDR3 DNA reads as TGTGCCAGCAGCCGGGACAGGGACCACGAGCAGTACTTC.

A remark on this clone: The junction departs from the called germline gene at one end, perhaps through a read error. V gene TRBV7-7 combines with J gene TRBJ2-1, with 8 positions matching TRBD1. This CDR3 has 14 amino acids. The germline CDR1 and CDR2 sequences are SSHAT and FNYEAQ (reference sequence). The DNA of the CDR3 is TGTGCTAGCAGCGCGACAGGGGCCTACAATGAGCAGTTCTTC. The encoded protein is CASSATGAYNEQFF.

The chain uses TRBV7-9 and TRBJ2-1; D not certain. The CDR3 length is 11 residues. Germline CDR1 SEHNR, CDR2 FQNEAQ (reference sequence). V was shortened by 8 bases and J by 6 bases, with 8 bases between the two germline ends. CDR3 DNA sequence: TGTGCCAGCGGGCAAAGCAATGAGCAGTTCTTC. The encoded protein is CASGQSNEQFF.

V is TRBV6-1 and J is TRBJ2-3; TRBD2 might be the D (5 bases). V was cut by 4 bases and J by 4 bases, with 12 bases left in between. Germline CDR1 is MNHNS and CDR2 is SASEGT. The CDR3 runs 14 residues. CDR3 DNA sequence: TGTGCCAGCAGTGCGCCGGGGTCGGCAGATACGCAGTATTTT. Residues: CASSAPGSADTQYF.

This chain links TRBV28 with TRBJ2-7, with 8 bases that match TRBD1. CDR1 and CDR2 from the germline V gene are MDHEN and SYDVKM. Trimming removed 5 bases from V and 2 bases from J; junction bases left unmatched: 5. The CDR3 runs 14 residues. The chain's CDR3 is CASSPGQGPYEQYF. In DNA, the CDR3 is TGTGCCAGCAGTCCAGGACAGGGACCCTACGAGCAGTACTTC.

The chain links TRBV2 to TRBJ1-2; 9 bases are shared with TRBD1. This CDR3 contains 15 residues. V lost 6 bases, J lost 7 bases, and 12 bases stayed unmatched. CDR1 is SNHLY and CDR2 is FYNNEI in the germline V gene. The CDR3 spells CASSASGTGQTGYTF. CDR3 nucleotides: TGTGCCAGCAGCGCCTCCGGGACAGGGCAGACTGGCTACACCTTC.

V and J are TRBV28 and TRBJ1-4, with 8 bases aligning to TRBD1. CDR3 length equals 15 residues. V dropped 4 bases and J dropped 6; count of bases not matched to a gene: 7. Germline V gene sequence: CDR1 MDHEN, CDR2 SYDVKM. CDR3 DNA: TGTGCCAGCAGTTCGCCGACAGGGGCTGATGAAAAACTGTTTTTT. Residues: CASSSPTGADEKLFF.

This clone was seen a few times. This rearrangement joins TRBV5-1 to TRBJ2-2; possible D gene TRBD2, 6 bases. The CDR3 loop spans 14 amino acids. Trimming cost V 1 base and J 6 bases, with 10 bases left between them. Germline V gene sequence: CDR1 SGHRS, CDR2 YFSETQ. The CDR3 region is CASSLSGGPGELFF. The CDR3 DNA follows: TGCGCCAGCAGCTTGAGCGGAGGGCCCGGGGAGCTGTTTTTT. Together with reference TRBV5-1 and TRBJ2-2, the CDR3 gives the full variable domain: KAGVTQTPRYLIKTRGQQVTLSCSPISGHRSVSWYQQTPGQGLQFLFEYFSETQRNKGNFPGRFSGRQFSNSRSEMNVSTLELGDSALYLCASSLSGGPGELFFGEGSRLTVL.

Only a few counts were recorded for this clone. The chain is built from TRBV10-2 and TRBJ2-7; D possibly corresponds to TRBD2 (6 bases). The V and J ends lost 0 bases and 5 bases respectively, with 11 bases between them. The CDR3 is 14 amino acids. The germline gives CDR1 WSHSY, CDR2 SAAADI. In DNA form, the CDR3 reads TGCGCCAGCAGTGAGTCGACTAGAGGAAACGAGCAGTACTTC. Protein sequence: CASSESTRGNEQYF.

V usage is TRBV5-1 and J usage is TRBJ2-1, with TRBD2 matching 9 bases. The V gene end was trimmed by 3 bases and the J gene end by 4 bases; junction bases not matched to a gene: 17. The CDR3 consists of 19 residues. CDR1 is SGHRS, CDR2 YFSETQ, per germline. In DNA form, the CDR3 reads TGCGCCAGCAGCTCCTCCCTACTGGCTAGCGGGGTGGGATACAATGAGCAGTTCTTC. Encoded protein: CASSSSLLASGVGYNEQFF.

This clone was counted a few times. Written as DNA, the CDR3 is TGTGCCAGCACCTCACTAGGGAGGGTACAGCCCCAGCATTTT. Protein sequence: CASTSLGRVQPQHF. The rearrangement uses TRBV28 and TRBJ1-5; D ambiguous. V was trimmed by 7 bases and J by 7 bases, leaving 17 bases between them. This CDR3 region has 14 residues. CDR1 MDHEN and CDR2 SYDVKM come from the germline V gene.